This record covers a single T cell receptor (beta chain). The target antigen is unknown. This PCR relied on a set of 60 Vbeta primers and 13 Jbeta primers. Generated by immunoSEQ multiplex PCR, the TCRdb table keeps only in-frame clones and is missing some. The table records fewer than 200,000 clones, around 82% of them present only once. This record belongs to a study of cytomegalovirus exposure and HLA in healthy donors. Study conclusions and caveats: TCR beta V- and J-gene trimming, according to a later analysis, was linked to a missense DCLRE1C variant. The authors later found HLA-associated TCR beta chains more clonally expanded than equally common others.

Per the germline V gene, CDR1 is LNHNV and CDR2 is YYDKDF (reference sequence). V shed 0 bases and J shed 2 bases, with 14 bases lying between them. The CDR3 loop spans 17 amino acids. What was sequenced was PBMCs. This clonotype originated in a male donor in good health and CMV-seronegative. The chain is built from TRBV15 and TRBJ1-3, with D possibly matching TRBD1 (5 bases). The CDR3 sequence: CATSRDQGRRAGNTIYF. The CDR3 DNA follows: TGTGCCACCAGCAGAGATCAGGGTAGGAGGGCTGGAAACACCATATATTTT.